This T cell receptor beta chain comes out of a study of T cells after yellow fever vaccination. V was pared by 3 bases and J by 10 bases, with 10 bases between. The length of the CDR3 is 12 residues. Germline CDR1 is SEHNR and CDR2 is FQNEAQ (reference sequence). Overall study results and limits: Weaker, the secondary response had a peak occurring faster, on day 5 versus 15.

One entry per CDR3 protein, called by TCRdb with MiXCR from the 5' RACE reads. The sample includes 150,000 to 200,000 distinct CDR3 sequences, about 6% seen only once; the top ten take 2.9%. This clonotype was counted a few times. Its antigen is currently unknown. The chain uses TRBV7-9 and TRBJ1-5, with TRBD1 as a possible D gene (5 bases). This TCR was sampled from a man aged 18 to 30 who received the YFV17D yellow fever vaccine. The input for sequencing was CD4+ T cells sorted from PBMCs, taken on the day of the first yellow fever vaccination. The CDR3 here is CASSLDRTPQHF. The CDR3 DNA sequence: TGTGCCAGCAGCTTGGACCGGACACCCCAGCATTTT.